Listed here are 18 T cell receptor beta chains from one sample, sequenced in a study of CD8 T cells in Susac syndrome. RNA totalling roughly 0.45 to 1 ug underwent reverse transcription with random hexamers. TCRdb re-called the immunoSEQ multiplex PCR reads with MiXCR, one entry per CDR3 protein. The sample records about 140,000 distinct CDR3 sequences, around 95% being singletons. Material for sequencing was CD4+ T cells from PBMCs. These TCRs come from a human donor with Susac syndrome.

V usage is TRBV20-1 and J usage is TRBJ2-1, with 9 positions matching TRBD2. The ends lost 0 bases at V and 8 bases at J; junction bases unmatched: 11. This CDR3 region has 16 residues. Looked up from germline, CDR1 is DFQATT and CDR2 is SNEGSKA (reference sequence). The CDR3 protein is CSARDGGAGGGDEQFF. For the CDR3, the DNA is TGCAGTGCTAGAGATGGTGGAGCGGGAGGAGGGGATGAGCAGTTCTTC.

The chain combines TRBV4-1 with TRBJ2-5; 7 bases line up with TRBD1. CDR1 is MGHRA, CDR2 YSYEKL, per germline. J was trimmed by 3 bases and V by 5 bases; bases with no gene match: 6. This CDR3 comprises 14 residues. As DNA, the CDR3 is TGCGCCAGCAGCTCATTACAGGGGAAAGAGACCCAGTACTTC. Its translation is CASSSLQGKETQYF.

The genes are TRBV6-5 and TRBJ2-5; D gene unclear. V was cut by 2 bases and J by 10 bases, with 8 bases left in between. The CDR3 is 11 residues long. CDR1 is MNHEY and CDR2 is SVGAGI in the germline V gene. The CDR3 DNA reads as TGTGCCAGCAGTTACGGGGAAAGCCAGTACTTC. Translation gives CASSYGESQYF.

CDR3: CASKPGEGYTF. The CDR3 nucleotides are TGTGCCAGCAAACCGGGGGAAGGCTACACCTTC. The chain has TRBV3-1 and TRBJ1-2; TRBD1 might be the D (5 bases). There are 11 residues in the CDR3. The V end was cut by 7 bases, the J end by 8 bases, with 11 bases between. Germline CDR1 is LGHDT and CDR2 is YNNKEL (reference sequence).

The genes are TRBV2 and TRBJ2-3, with D maybe TRBD2 (5 bases). V shed 7 bases and J shed 0 bases, with 11 bases lying between them. CDR3 length equals 14 residues. CDR1 and CDR2 (germline): SNHLY, FYNNEI. CDR3 loop: CASTVRGSTDTQYF. As DNA, the CDR3 is TGTGCCAGCACGGTCCGGGGTAGCACAGATACGCAGTATTTT.

This clonotype appeared once. V and J are TRBV6-1 and TRBJ2-2; 12 nucleotides match TRBD2. CDR1 MNHNS and CDR2 SASEGT come from the germline V gene. There are 16 residues in the CDR3. The J segment lost 1 base and the V segment lost 6 bases, leaving 3 bases of the junction unmatched. The CDR3 nucleotides are TGTGCCAGCAGACAGACTAGCGGGGGGAACACCGGGGAGCTGTTTTTT. Amino acids: CASRQTSGGNTGELFF.

The V call is TRBV5-1, the J call TRBJ1-4, with 8 bases lining up with TRBD1. From germline, CDR1 is SGHRS and CDR2 YFSETQ. This CDR3 is built from 16 residues. V shed 0 bases, J shed 8 bases, and the junction held 9 bases outside the gene matches. The CDR3 region has the DNA TGCGCCAGCAGCTTGGCCCCTCAGGGGGCGCGGGAAAAACTGTTTTTT. Amino acid sequence: CASSLAPQGAREKLFF.

This clonotype has just one count. The genes are TRBV29-1 and TRBJ2-4; D unclear. Germline loops: CDR1 SQVTM, CDR2 ANQGSEA. Between the trimmed V and J ends, which lost 1 base and 1 base, there was a span of 5 bases. The CDR3 consists of 13 residues. CDR3 sequence: CSVEVGAKNIQYF. The CDR3 DNA sequence: TGCAGCGTTGAAGTGGGGGCCAAAAACATTCAGTACTTC.

The CDR3 here is CASTGMGSVTGELFF. The CDR3 DNA is TGTGCCAGCACGGGGATGGGGTCAGTCACCGGGGAGCTGTTTTTT. This chain connects TRBV27 to TRBJ2-2; a possible D gene is TRBD2 (5 bases). Germline V gene lookup returns CDR1 MNHEY and CDR2 SMNVEV (reference sequence). The CDR3 contains 15 residues. Trimming removed 7 bases at V and 4 bases at J, with 16 bases between.

The rearrangement joins TRBV7-9 to TRBJ1-2; TRBD1 might be the D (5 bases). Germline assignment: CDR1 SEHNR and CDR2 FQNEAQ (reference sequence). V was clipped by 5 bases and J by 0 bases, with 10 bases between them. CDR3 length: 14 residues. CDR3: CASSPRDSNYGYTF. CDR3 nucleotide sequence: TGTGCCAGCAGCCCCAGGGACTCTAACTATGGCTACACCTTC.

This rearrangement joins TRBV27 to TRBJ2-5; a possible D gene is TRBD1 (6 bases). The CDR3 is made up of 13 amino acids. The V end lost 2 bases, the J end lost 9 bases, and 13 bases lay between the germline ends. Germline V CDR1 and CDR2: MNHEY, SMNVEV (reference sequence). The chain's CDR3 is CASSLEGDTAQYF. In DNA, the CDR3 is TGTGCCAGCAGTTTAGAGGGGGATACGGCCCAGTACTTC.

The V call is TRBV25-1, the J call TRBJ1-3; no clear D. Germline CDR1 is MGHDK and CDR2 is SYGVNS. The V gene lost 6 bases and the J gene lost 4 bases, with 16 bases spanning the gap. The CDR3 loop spans 15 amino acids. CDR3 nucleotide sequence: TGTGCCAGCAGCTGGGCCGGGGATCGCGGAAACACCATATATTTT. It encodes CASSWAGDRGNTIYF.

The chain recombines TRBV9 with TRBJ1-2, with 9 bases that match TRBD1. With 3 bases clipped from V and 8 bases from J, the junction kept 8 bases outside the gene matches. The CDR3 is made up of 14 amino acids. Germline loops: CDR1 SGDLS, CDR2 YYNGEE. CDR3 residues: CASSETGTGRGYTF. In DNA, the CDR3 is TGTGCCAGCAGCGAAACCGGGACAGGGAGGGGCTACACCTTC.

The chain couples TRBV2 to TRBJ1-2; D unclear. The CDR3 consists of 13 residues. From germline, CDR1 is SNHLY and CDR2 FYNNEI. The ends were cut back, 4 bases at V and 0 bases at J, with 6 bases in the middle. The CDR3, as DNA: TGTGCCAGCAGTGGGTCCCCTAACTATGGCTACACCTTC. Its translation: CASSGSPNYGYTF.

The V and J genes are TRBV5-1 and TRBJ2-3; 10 nucleotides line up with TRBD2. The length of the CDR3 is 17 residues. V was pared by 3 bases and J by 1 base, with 8 bases of the junction left unmatched. Per the germline V gene, CDR1 is SGHRS and CDR2 is YFSETQ. The CDR3 DNA is TGCGCCAGCAGCTCTTCCTCTAGCGGGAGCGGCACAGATACGCAGTATTTT. Translated: CASSSSSSGSGTDTQYF. Supplemented by reference TRBV5-1 and TRBJ2-3, the full variable domain reads KAGVTQTPRYLIKTRGQQVTLSCSPISGHRSVSWYQQTPGQGLQFLFEYFSETQRNKGNFPGRFSGRQFSNSRSEMNVSTLELGDSALYLCASSSSSSGSGTDTQYFGPGTRLTVL.

The V and J genes are TRBV5-4 and TRBJ2-2; the D is unclear. This CDR3 is built from 12 residues. V was cut by 0 bases and J by 7 bases, with 4 bases left in between. The germline CDR1 and CDR2 sequences are SGHNT and YYREEE (reference sequence). The CDR3 region has the DNA TGTGCCAGCAGCTTGGATATCGGGGAGCTGTTTTTT. Protein sequence: CASSLDIGELFF.

The V and J genes are TRBV12-3 or TRBV12-4 and TRBJ2-2; weak D call: TRBD2 (7 bases). V lost 8 bases and J 8 bases, leaving 12 bases between the germline ends. This CDR3 has 12 residues. CDR3 sequence reads: CASSRGAGELFF. The CDR3 DNA is TGTGCCAGCTCTCGGGGGGCGGGGGAGCTGTTTTTT.

The V and J genes are TRBV20-1 and TRBJ1-2; possibly TRBD1 for D (5 bases). This CDR3 has 12 amino acids. Trimming left V 3 bases short and J 5 bases short, with 10 bases between. The germline V gene encodes CDR1 DFQATT and CDR2 SNEGSKA (reference sequence). The CDR3 spells CSARGRTYGYTF. Written as DNA, the CDR3 is TGCAGTGCTAGGGGACGGACTTATGGCTACACCTTC.